This TCR beta chain was identified in a study of PD-1 blockade in classical Hodgkin lymphoma. Background on the study: Patients were treated with nivolumab at 3 mg/kg, and this was given intravenously every 2 weeks. Study-level findings and limits: A significant rise in TCR diversity was seen by C4D1 for CD4+ cells but not for CD8+ cells. Nothing has yet pinned down what causes the repertoire differences, possibly disease activity or prior therapy.

With respect to this clone: Its specificity is not known.

V gave up 4 bases and J gave up 1 base, with 9 bases separating them. The germline V gene has CDR1 SGHKS and CDR2 YYEKEE (reference sequence). The CDR3 covers 14 residues. Brentuximab vedotin exposure varied, and every patient relapsed after autologous stem cell transplantation. The method was immunoSEQ multiplex PCR; TCRdb's version includes in-frame clones alone and lacks a portion of them. The table records tens of thousands of clones, 75% to 90% of them present only once. This clonotype was sampled from a human donor with classical Hodgkin lymphoma. The genes are TRBV5-5 and TRBJ1-5; D gene uncertain. The sample in question was peripheral blood mononuclear cells (PBMCs), obtained before the second cycle of nivolumab. The CDR3 sequence is CASSPQISNQPQHF. Written as DNA, the CDR3 is TGTGCCAGCAGCCCCCAAATAAGCAATCAGCCCCAGCATTTT.